This entry lists 8 T cell receptor beta chains sequenced from one sample in a study of CD8 T cells in Susac syndrome. RNA, at about 0.45 to 1 ug, was reverse transcribed with random hexamers. MiXCR, run by TCRdb on the immunoSEQ multiplex PCR reads, gives a single entry per CDR3 protein. The sample contains some 260,000 distinct CDR3 sequences, 93% of which appear only once. Material for sequencing was CD4+ T cells from PBMCs. The source of these receptors is a human donor with multiple sclerosis.

The chain has TRBV19 and TRBJ2-5; TRBD2 agrees at 8 bases. The ends lost 1 base at V and 6 bases at J; junction bases unmatched: 10. Germline CDR1 is LNHDA and CDR2 is SQIVND (reference sequence). The CDR3 runs to 16 residues. The CDR3 coding sequence is TGTGCCAGTAGTATAGGTCCCGGGGGGGGAGGAAAGACCCAGTACTTC. This sequence encodes CASSIGPGGGGKTQYF.

The J gene is TRBJ1-1, the V gene TRBV10-3; 7 nucleotides agree with TRBD1. CDR3 length: 12 amino acids. Losses at the gene ends were 9 bases for V and 8 bases for J; bases not matched to a gene: 9. Per germline, CDR1 ENHRY and CDR2 SYGVKD. CDR3 protein: CAIPQGEVEAFF. The CDR3 nucleotides read TGTGCCATTCCGCAGGGGGAGGTGGAAGCTTTCTTT.

The chain uses TRBV11-2 and TRBJ1-2, with 7 bases matching TRBD1. The CDR3 consists of 17 residues. Germline V CDR1 and CDR2: SGHAT, FQNNGV. V shed 6 bases, J shed 5 bases, and the junction held 18 bases outside the gene matches. The CDR3 nucleotides are TGTGCCAGCAGACCCCTCGTTGGGAGGGGGCGACGGTATGGCTACACCTTC. The encoded protein is CASRPLVGRGRRYGYTF.

Here the CDR3 reads CASSSRTGPGEQYF. CDR3 DNA sequence: TGTGCCAGCAGTTCCAGGACAGGCCCGGGCGAGCAGTACTTC. The rearrangement uses TRBV27 and TRBJ2-7; TRBD1 matches 7 bases. Germline CDR1 and CDR2: MNHEY and SMNVEV (reference sequence). Trimming cost V 4 bases and J 6 bases; bases outside gene matches: 9. CDR3 size: 14 residues.

The rearrangement joins TRBV11-2 to TRBJ2-7; no definite D call. V was cut by 4 bases and J by 0 bases, with 10 bases left in between. From germline, CDR1 is SGHAT and CDR2 FQNNGV. The CDR3 consists of 14 residues. CDR3 sequence reads: CASSSGLSSYEQYF. CDR3 coding DNA: TGTGCCAGCAGCTCGGGCCTATCCTCCTACGAGCAGTACTTC.

This clonotype has a single count. J is TRBJ2-1 and V is TRBV20-1; 7 bases are a match to TRBD2. This CDR3 spans 11 amino acids. Unmatched junction bases numbered 1, after V lost 4 bases and J lost 7 bases. CDR1 is DFQATT, CDR2 SNEGSKA, per germline (reference sequence). CDR3 loop: CSAILANEQFF. The CDR3 bases are TGCAGTGCTATACTAGCGAATGAGCAGTTCTTC.

The CDR3 DNA sequence: TGTGCCAGTAATGGAGGGAAGTTCCAGCCCCAGCATTTT. It specifies CASNGGKFQPQHF. This rearrangement joins TRBV19 to TRBJ1-5; no firm D call. Trimming took 7 bases from V and 7 from J, leaving 14 bases between them. This CDR3 has 13 residues. The germline V gene has CDR1 LNHDA and CDR2 SQIVND (reference sequence).

V is TRBV20-1 and J is TRBJ2-5; 8 nucleotides align to TRBD2. J lost 3 bases, V lost 5 bases, and 8 bases had no gene match. The CDR3 sequence is 14 residues long. Germline V gene sequence: CDR1 DFQATT, CDR2 SNEGSKA (reference sequence). CDR3 nucleotides: TGCAGTGCTGGTACACCGGGACTAGAAGAGACCCAGTACTTC. It translates to CSAGTPGLEETQYF.